One sample yielded the 14 T cell receptor beta chains listed below, sequenced in a study of PD-1 blockade in classical Hodgkin lymphoma (dated by TCRdb to 2018 to 2020). This specimen's time point label, interpreted: cycle 4 day 1 (C4D1), after 6 weeks of nivolumab. Relapse after autologous stem cell transplantation had occurred in all trial patients, and cohorts A, B and C were distinguished by prior brentuximab vedotin exposure. Library creation used the immunoSEQ multiplex PCR assay. This immuneACCESS table, as held by TCRdb, lists in-frame sequences with V and J called but not all clones. Of the missing ones, under half trace to an unresolved V gene in checked studies; the others have no known cause. This sample has approximately 100,000 clones in its table, and around 80% of those were observed once. The top ten hold about a sixth of the sample. Specimen: peripheral blood mononuclear cells (PBMCs), collected before the fourth cycle of nivolumab. These TCRs come from a human donor with classical Hodgkin lymphoma.

The V and J genes are TRBV6-5 and TRBJ1-5, with D maybe TRBD1 (5 bases). This CDR3 spans 15 amino acids. CDR1 is MNHEY and CDR2 is SVGAGI in the germline V gene. Trimming removed 0 bases from V and 0 bases from J, with 6 bases in between. The CDR3 coding sequence is TGTGCCAGCAGTTACTCGGGGGGTAGCAATCAGCCCCAGCATTTT. Residues: CASSYSGGSNQPQHF.

The V and J genes are TRBV5-1 and TRBJ2-1, with D maybe TRBD2 (6 bases). CDR3 length: 16 residues. V gave up 0 bases and J gave up 3 bases, with 13 bases separating them. In germline, CDR1 is SGHRS, CDR2 YFSETQ. The CDR3 loop is CASSLAGRDFYNEQFF. The CDR3 DNA reads as TGCGCCAGCAGCTTGGCCGGGCGGGATTTCTACAATGAGCAGTTCTTC.

This rearrangement joins TRBV27 to TRBJ1-3, with D hard to call. CDR3 length: 14 residues. Germline V gene lookup returns CDR1 MNHEY and CDR2 SMNVEV (reference sequence). V was clipped by 3 bases and J by 2 bases, with 8 bases between them. CDR3 in DNA: TGTGCCAGCAGTTTGACCGGAGCTGGAAACACCATATATTTT. It translates to CASSLTGAGNTIYF.

This chain uses TRBV18 with TRBJ1-5; the D gene is possibly TRBD1 (5 bases). There are 14 residues in the CDR3. V lost 3 bases to trimming and J lost 1 base, with 7 bases between them. Germline CDR1 KGHSH, CDR2 LQKENI. CDR3 loop: CASSPRDSNQPQHF. DNA of the CDR3: TGTGCCAGCTCACCGAGGGACAGCAATCAGCCCCAGCATTTT.

V usage is TRBV10-2 and J usage is TRBJ2-5; 8 bases match TRBD2. The CDR3 has 15 residues. The ends lost 8 bases at V and 5 bases at J; junction bases unmatched: 13. Germline V gene lookup returns CDR1 WSHSY and CDR2 SAAADI. CDR3 bases: TGCGCCAGCTGCCGGGAGGGCCTAAAACCGGAGACCCAGTACTTC. This codes for CASCREGLKPETQYF.

The chain is built from TRBV25-1 and TRBJ1-3, with D maybe TRBD1 (5 bases). V was clipped by 0 bases and J by 4 bases, with 10 bases between them. CDR3 size: 15 residues. Germline V gene data show CDR1 as MGHDK and CDR2 as SYGVNS. The CDR3 protein is CASSEYTGAGNTIYF. In DNA, the CDR3 is TGTGCCAGCAGTGAATATACCGGGGCAGGAAACACCATATATTTT.

J is TRBJ2-6 and V is TRBV25-1; perhaps TRBD2 as D (5 bases). V dropped 4 bases and J dropped 2 bases, with 9 bases sitting between them. The CDR3 contains 15 residues. Germline CDR1 and CDR2: MGHDK and SYGVNS. CDR3 nucleotide sequence: TGTGCCAGCAGTGTAGTCGGGGCTGGGGCCAACGTCCTGACTTTC. Its translation: CASSVVGAGANVLTF.

The rearrangement joins TRBV5-4 to TRBJ1-2; tentative D call: TRBD1 (5 bases). Germline V gene lookup returns CDR1 SGHNT and CDR2 YYREEE (reference sequence). This CDR3 is built from 14 residues. V lost 6 bases and J 3 bases, leaving 15 bases between the germline ends. CDR3 nucleotide sequence: TGTGCCAGCACCATTCCTGGCAGGGACTATGGCTACACCTTC. Translating gives CASTIPGRDYGYTF.

This clone turned up a few times. J is TRBJ2-5 and V is TRBV10-3; 9 bases are a match to TRBD2. CDR1 is ENHRY, CDR2 SYGVKD, per germline. V shed 8 bases, J shed 5 bases, and the junction held 3 bases outside the gene matches. The CDR3 contains 12 residues. The CDR3 loop reads CAIALAGETQYF. CDR3 sequence (DNA): TGTGCCATCGCCCTAGCGGGGGAGACCCAGTACTTC.

The gene calls are TRBV30 and TRBJ1-2, with D perhaps TRBD1 (6 bases). The ends were cut back, 1 base at V and 4 bases at J, with 13 bases in the middle. The CDR3 runs 14 residues. CDR1 is GTSNPN, CDR2 SVGIG, per germline (reference sequence). The CDR3 is CAWSDRRGGYGYTF. The DNA of the CDR3 is TGTGCCTGGAGTGATCGGCGAGGGGGCTATGGCTACACCTTC.

This chain connects TRBV5-4 to TRBJ2-3; D is possibly TRBD1 (5 bases). Germline lookup yields CDR1 SGHNT and CDR2 YYREEE (reference sequence). This CDR3 comprises 14 residues. V dropped 2 bases and J dropped 0 bases, with 7 bases sitting between them. The CDR3 DNA reads TGTGCCAGCAGCTTCAGGGCGAGCACAGATACGCAGTATTTT. Translation gives CASSFRASTDTQYF.

A remark on this clone: The junction differs from germline at one of its ends, possibly a read error. The J gene is TRBJ2-7, the V gene TRBV11-3, with 9 bases lining up with TRBD1. The V gene's germline CDR1 is SGHNT and CDR2 YENEEA. The CDR3 sequence is 15 residues long. DNA of the CDR3: TGTGCCAGCAGCTTAACCACAGGGGGCTCCTCCGAGCAGTACTTC. Protein: CASSLTTGGSSEQYF.

The J gene is TRBJ2-7, the V gene TRBV19; a possible D gene is TRBD1 (6 bases). The V end was cut by 1 base, the J end by 3 bases, with 13 bases between. The CDR3 covers 15 residues. Germline V gives CDR1 LNHDA, CDR2 SQIVND (reference sequence). Written as DNA, the CDR3 is TGTGCCAGTAGTATAGTGGCAGGGGCGGGCTACGAGCAGTACTTC. This gives the protein CASSIVAGAGYEQYF.

This chain uses TRBV10-3 with TRBJ2-3; the D is unclear. CDR3 size: 14 residues. CDR1 and CDR2 (germline): ENHRY, SYGVKD. V was shortened by 5 bases and J by 5 bases, with 14 bases between the two germline ends. The CDR3 loop is CAISSLSVRDTQYF. The CDR3 DNA follows: TGTGCCATCAGTTCGCTTTCGGTTCGAGATACGCAGTATTTT.